The 28 T cell receptor beta chains given below trace back to one sample, sequenced in a study of response to subunit inactivated influenza vaccine. Using its own MiXCR run on the RT-PCR reads, TCRdb lists one record per CDR3 protein. The sample includes 500,000 to 550,000 distinct CDR3 sequences, 20% to 25% of them seen just once. These data are also associated with another study on T cells expressing NK-cell markers. Per that study: UMIs accompanied the 5'RACE template switching by which TCR beta cDNA was made.

The sequencing used CD4+ T cells sorted from PBMCs, collected 12 days after vaccination. These TCRs come from a man aged 50-60 years who received an inactivated influenza vaccine.

This rearrangement joins TRBV20-1 to TRBJ1-2; 8 bases are shared with TRBD1. CDR1 and CDR2 from the germline V gene are DFQATT and SNEGSKA (reference sequence). The CDR3 covers 13 residues. V lost 2 bases to trimming and J lost 8 bases; unmatched junction nucleotides: 7. The CDR3 DNA is TGCAGTGCTAGACTAGAGACAGGGGACGGCTACACCTTC. Its protein product is CSARLETGDGYTF.

This chain connects TRBV20-1 to TRBJ1-5, with 8 bases fitting TRBD1. Germline values: CDR1 DFQATT, CDR2 SNEGSKA (reference sequence). CDR3 size: 19 residues. Losses at the gene ends were 3 bases for V and 0 bases for J; bases not matched to a gene: 16. The CDR3 region is CSASAYRGNQKVSNQPQHF. CDR3 DNA sequence: TGCAGTGCTAGTGCTTACAGGGGGAATCAGAAAGTTAGCAATCAGCCCCAGCATTTT.

This clonotype was detected only a few times. The chain recombines TRBV18 with TRBJ2-7; the D gene is possibly TRBD2 (6 bases). This CDR3 spans 16 amino acids. Trimming pared 0 bases from V and 0 bases from J, leaving 12 bases between. Germline assignment: CDR1 KGHSH and CDR2 LQKENI. CDR3 residues: CASSPPGLGDSYEQYF. The CDR3 bases are TGTGCCAGCTCACCACCGGGACTCGGGGACTCCTACGAGCAGTACTTC.

The J gene is TRBJ1-2, the V gene TRBV10-3, with TRBD1 matching over 12 bases. Germline loops: CDR1 ENHRY, CDR2 SYGVKD. CDR3 size: 16 residues. Unmatched junction bases numbered 9, after V lost 4 bases and J lost 6 bases. CDR3 DNA sequence: TGTGCCATCAGTGCCGTCCCGGGACAGGGGGCGGATGGCTACACCTTC. Encoded protein: CAISAVPGQGADGYTF.

The table lists this clonotype with a few counts. V and J are TRBV5-1 and TRBJ2-2; D is ambiguous. There are 12 residues in the CDR3. V lost 4 bases, J lost 6 bases, and 7 bases lay in between. Germline V gene data show CDR1 as SGHRS and CDR2 as YFSETQ. CDR3 DNA: TGCGCCAGCAGCCCCCAGGCCGGGGAGCTGTTTTTT. Encoded protein: CASSPQAGELFF.

The CDR3 DNA reads as TGCGCCAGCAGCCAAGAATGGCCCGTCGGGGAGCTGTTTTTT. Residues: CASSQEWPVGELFF. The chain is built from TRBV4-1 and TRBJ2-2; D uncertain. The CDR3 is made up of 14 amino acids. The germline CDR1 and CDR2 sequences are MGHRA and YSYEKL. V lost 0 bases, J lost 7 bases, and 9 bases lay in between.

The rearrangement joins TRBV29-1 to TRBJ2-6; no reliable D call. The V end lost 4 bases, the J end lost 4 bases, and 8 bases lay between the germline ends. This CDR3 has 13 residues. Germline CDR1 and CDR2: SQVTM and ANQGSEA. The CDR3 DNA reads as TGCAGCGTTGGAGGAGCCGGGGCCAACGTCCTGACTTTC. It yields the protein CSVGGAGANVLTF.

This clonotype was counted a single time. This chain uses TRBV5-1 with TRBJ2-1; 10 bases are a match to TRBD2. CDR3 size: 15 residues. Germline V CDR1 and CDR2: SGHRS, YFSETQ. Losses at the gene ends were 0 bases for V and 9 bases for J; bases not matched to a gene: 6. The DNA of the CDR3 is TGCGCCAGCAGCTTGGAGAGCGGGAGGGCCGGTGAGCAGTTCTTC. Amino acids: CASSLESGRAGEQFF. The full variable domain, its missing parts supplied by reference TRBV5-1 and TRBJ2-1, is KAGVTQTPRYLIKTRGQQVTLSCSPISGHRSVSWYQQTPGQGLQFLFEYFSETQRNKGNFPGRFSGRQFSNSRSEMNVSTLELGDSALYLCASSLESGRAGEQFFGPGTRLTVL.

This sequence joins TRBV10-3 and TRBJ2-1; TRBD1 might be the D (5 bases). Between the trimmed V and J ends, which lost 6 bases and 6 bases, there was a span of 9 bases. The CDR3 loop spans 12 amino acids. The germline V gene encodes CDR1 ENHRY and CDR2 SYGVKD. The CDR3 loop is CAISPDSNEQFF. CDR3 DNA: TGTGCCATCAGCCCAGACAGCAATGAGCAGTTCTTC.

The CDR3 region has the DNA TGTGCCAGCTCATATCAGTCGTATACGCAGTATTTT. Translated: CASSYQSYTQYF. V gene TRBV18 combines with J gene TRBJ2-3; D remains unclear. Germline assignment: CDR1 KGHSH and CDR2 LQKENI. The V end was cut by 5 bases, the J end by 7 bases, with 10 bases between. The CDR3 covers 12 residues.

This clonotype appeared a few times. The chain combines TRBV10-3 with TRBJ2-2; 11 bases map to TRBD2. The V gene's germline CDR1 is ENHRY and CDR2 SYGVKD. The CDR3 has 17 residues. V lost 6 bases, J lost 6 bases, and 12 bases stayed unmatched. CDR3 nucleotide sequence: TGTGCCATCAGCCATATTAGCGGGGGGGCCACGGCCGGGGAGCTGTTTTTT. Translating it yields CAISHISGGATAGELFF.

There are a few counts of this clonotype. This chain uses TRBV7-2 with TRBJ2-2; no clear D gene. CDR1 is SGHTA, CDR2 FQGNSA, per germline. CDR3 length: 16 amino acids. Trimming stripped 2 bases from V and 2 bases from J, with 12 bases between. The CDR3 coding sequence is TGTGCCAGCAGCTTAAAGGCAGGCGGAAACACCGGGGAGCTGTTTTTT. Translated: CASSLKAGGNTGELFF.

The CDR3, as DNA: TGTGCCAGCAGTAGTCGGAGCTTAGGATACGAGCAGTACTTC. Protein product: CASSSRSLGYEQYF. The V call is TRBV7-2, the J call TRBJ2-7; D is ambiguous. The CDR3 length is 14 residues. In germline, CDR1 is SGHTA, CDR2 FQGNSA. The germline V and J ends were trimmed by 6 bases and 4 bases, with 16 bases remaining between them.

This clonotype was recorded a few times. The genes are TRBV20-1 and TRBJ2-2, with D hard to call. The V gene lost 0 bases and the J gene lost 2 bases, with 7 bases spanning the gap. From germline, CDR1 is DFQATT and CDR2 SNEGSKA (reference sequence). CDR3 length: 14 amino acids. CDR3 nucleotides: TGCAGTGCTAGAGATTCGTCTAACACCGGGGAGCTGTTTTTT. Protein: CSARDSSNTGELFF.

This clonotype has a handful of counts. The V gene is TRBV5-4, the J gene TRBJ2-5, with 9 bases matching TRBD2. The CDR3 extends over 19 amino acids. Germline CDR1 and CDR2: SGHNT and YYREEE (reference sequence). The V gene end was trimmed by 1 base and the J gene end by 1 base; junction bases not matched to a gene: 14. CDR3 amino acids: CASSLKASGIQRSQETQYF. CDR3 in DNA: TGTGCCAGCAGCTTGAAGGCTAGCGGGATTCAGCGGTCCCAAGAGACCCAGTACTTC.

The chain recombines TRBV20-1 with TRBJ2-3; TRBD1 matches at 7 bases. Germline V gene data show CDR1 as DFQATT and CDR2 as SNEGSKA (reference sequence). The CDR3 runs to 13 residues. Unmatched junction bases numbered 6, after V lost 5 bases and J lost 4 bases. Here the CDR3 reads CSAARGWPDTQYF. Here the CDR3 DNA reads TGCAGTGCTGCCAGGGGGTGGCCAGATACGCAGTATTTT.

The V call is TRBV7-2, the J call TRBJ2-1; perhaps TRBD2 as D (5 bases). CDR1 SGHTA and CDR2 FQGNSA come from the germline V gene. The V and J ends lost 5 bases and 10 bases respectively, with 18 bases between them. This CDR3 has 14 residues. The CDR3 sequence: CASSPGGRRTEQFF. As DNA, the CDR3 is TGTGCCAGCAGCCCCGGAGGTCGTAGGACCGAGCAGTTCTTC. The full variable domain, with the rest looked up from reference TRBV7-2 and TRBJ2-1, is GAGVSQSPSNKVTEKGKDVELRCDPISGHTALYWYRQSLGQGLEFLIYFQGNSAPDKSGLPSDRFSAERTGGSVSTLTIQRTQQEDSAVYLCASSPGGRRTEQFFGPGTRLTVL.

This clonotype showed up just a few times. V gene TRBV29-1 combines with J gene TRBJ1-2, with D perhaps TRBD1 (6 bases). The CDR3 sequence is 12 residues long. Trimming pared 6 bases from V and 8 bases from J, leaving 16 bases between. Germline V gives CDR1 SQVTM, CDR2 ANQGSEA. CDR3 residues: CSVQGGARGYTF. The CDR3 nucleotides are TGCAGCGTCCAAGGGGGGGCGCGGGGCTACACCTTC.

The rearrangement links TRBV20-1 to TRBJ2-3, with D unclear. The germline V and J ends were trimmed by 6 bases and 0 bases, with 13 bases remaining between them. The CDR3 runs 14 residues. Germline V lookup: CDR1 DFQATT, CDR2 SNEGSKA (reference sequence). This chain's CDR3 is CSATSVTSTDTQYF. The CDR3 DNA follows: TGCAGTGCCACAAGCGTGACGAGCACAGATACGCAGTATTTT.

This clonotype was picked up a small number of times. The V call is TRBV3-1, the J call TRBJ1-1; D is unresolved. This CDR3 has 13 residues. CDR1 and CDR2 from the germline V gene are LGHDT and YNNKEL (reference sequence). Between the trimmed V and J ends, which lost 5 bases and 4 bases, there was a span of 11 bases. CDR3 loop: CASSANKVTEAFF. CDR3 nucleotides: TGTGCCAGCAGCGCTAATAAGGTCACTGAAGCTTTCTTT.

The chain carries TRBV6-2 or TRBV6-3 and TRBJ2-1; TRBD2 agrees at 12 bases. The germline V gene encodes CDR1 MNHEY and CDR2 SVGEGT. CDR3 length: 18 residues. The V gene end was trimmed by 2 bases and the J gene end by 8 bases; junction bases not matched to a gene: 13. The CDR3: CASSYPNRTSGESDEQFF. CDR3 in DNA: TGTGCCAGCAGTTACCCTAATCGGACTAGCGGGGAAAGCGATGAGCAGTTCTTC.

The table lists this clonotype with a few counts. The chain links TRBV4-3 to TRBJ2-2, with D hard to call. With 0 bases removed from V and 3 bases from J, the gap between germline ends came to 11 bases. This CDR3 is built from 16 residues. CDR1 and CDR2 from the germline V gene are LGHNA and YSLEER. Here the CDR3 DNA reads TGCGCCAGCAGCCAAGAGGGTGGGTGGCACACCGGGGAGCTGTTTTTT. Residues: CASSQEGGWHTGELFF.

The chain employs TRBV7-3 and TRBJ1-6, with D possibly being TRBD1 (5 bases). The CDR3 extends over 16 amino acids. Trimming left V 2 bases short and J 6 bases short, with 14 bases between. The germline V gene has CDR1 SGHTA and CDR2 FQGTGA. CDR3 sequence (DNA): TGTGCCAGCAGCTTATCTGAGGCAGGGCTTAATTCACCCCTCCACTTT. It is translated as CASSLSEAGLNSPLHF.

This clonotype was observed a handful of times. The CDR3 region is CASSYRGQGRARAYNEQFF. The DNA of the CDR3 is TGTGCCAGCAGTTATAGGGGACAGGGGCGCGCCCGGGCCTACAATGAGCAGTTCTTC. The chain combines TRBV6-5 with TRBJ2-1; 10 bases fit TRBD1. Trimming at V came to 3 bases and at J to 2 bases, leaving 13 bases not matched to a gene. Germline V gene data show CDR1 as MNHEY and CDR2 as SVGAGI. This CDR3 is built from 19 residues.

This clonotype was seen a few times. This chain joins TRBV7-9 and TRBJ1-1; 8 bases map to TRBD1. The V and J ends lost 1 base and 2 bases, in that order; junction bases with no gene match: 3. This CDR3 has 15 residues. The germline gives CDR1 SEHNR, CDR2 FQNEAQ (reference sequence). This chain's CDR3 is CASSLVAGGNTEAFF. CDR3 nucleotides: TGTGCCAGCAGCTTAGTAGCAGGGGGCAACACTGAAGCTTTCTTT.

The J gene is TRBJ1-1, the V gene TRBV14; 7 bases map to TRBD1. This CDR3 spans 16 amino acids. Germline values: CDR1 SGHDN, CDR2 FVKESK. V lost 4 bases to trimming and J lost 1 base; unmatched junction nucleotides: 9. The CDR3 here is CASSRVLGTANTEAFF. CDR3 bases: TGTGCCAGCAGCCGAGTATTAGGGACAGCGAACACTGAAGCTTTCTTT.

This clonotype showed up just a few times. The chain joins TRBV11-2 to TRBJ1-5; D remains ambiguous. Germline CDR1 is SGHAT and CDR2 is FQNNGV. Trimming took off 2 bases at V and 5 bases at J, with 25 bases between the two ends. CDR3 size: 19 residues. CDR3 protein: CASSLQGPLKSHIHQPQHF. The CDR3 DNA follows: TGTGCCAGCAGCTTACAAGGGCCGCTGAAGTCCCATATTCATCAGCCCCAGCATTTT.

V is TRBV12-3 or TRBV12-4 and J is TRBJ2-6; tentatively, D is TRBD1 (5 bases). The CDR3 length is 17 residues. The V gene lost 2 bases and the J gene lost 2 bases, with 13 bases spanning the gap. The CDR3 sequence is CASSLRGRLTGANVLTF. The CDR3 DNA sequence: TGTGCCAGCAGTTTAAGGGGCAGGTTAACTGGGGCCAACGTCCTGACTTTC.